Below are 22 T cell receptor beta chains sequenced from a single sample in a study of T-cell memory formation after mild COVID-19. Each CDR3 protein gets one entry after TCRdb re-called the 5' RACE reads with MiXCR. The sample has some 130,000 distinct CDR3 sequences; around 25% are singletons. Input material: PBMCs or a T cell subset sorted from them (not recorded which). Every receptor here comes from an adult woman who had mild COVID-19 (a few samples of this study predate the infection). Cell type and time point are not known.

This chain links TRBV4-2 with TRBJ2-3; no clear D gene. The V gene lost 0 bases and the J gene lost 0 bases, with 7 bases spanning the gap. The CDR3 consists of 15 residues. Germline lookup yields CDR1 LGHNA and CDR2 YNFKEQ. The CDR3 DNA follows: TGTGCCAGCAGCCAAGAACTGGACAGCACAGATACGCAGTATTTT. Protein product: CASSQELDSTDTQYF.

The V gene is TRBV5-6, the J gene TRBJ2-7; the D is unclear. CDR1 is SGHDT and CDR2 is YYEEEE in the germline V gene. The CDR3 totals 13 residues. V gave up 3 bases and J gave up 1 base, with 8 bases separating them. The CDR3: CASSSRLSYEQYF. In nucleotides, the CDR3 is TGTGCCAGCAGCTCCCGATTATCCTACGAGCAGTACTTC.

The chain employs TRBV27 and TRBJ1-1; possibly TRBD1 for D (5 bases). The V gene's germline CDR1 is MNHEY and CDR2 SMNVEV (reference sequence). Between the trimmed V and J ends, which lost 6 bases and 0 bases, there was a span of 11 bases. This CDR3 contains 14 residues. CDR3 in amino acids: CASSLTAMNTEAFF. The DNA for the CDR3 is TGTGCCAGCAGCCTGACAGCCATGAACACTGAAGCTTTCTTT.

The table lists this clonotype with a few counts. The chain links TRBV7-2 to TRBJ1-5; the D gene is possibly TRBD1 (5 bases). CDR1 is SGHTA and CDR2 is FQGNSA in the germline V gene. The CDR3 sequence is 17 residues long. The V and J ends lost 3 bases and 0 bases respectively, with 15 bases between them. The CDR3: CASSFEPGRLSNQPQHF. The DNA of the CDR3 is TGTGCCAGCAGCTTTGAACCGGGACGGCTTAGCAATCAGCCCCAGCATTTT.

The V gene is TRBV20-1, the J gene TRBJ2-7; D call uncertain. CDR3 length: 12 residues. V dropped 1 base and J dropped 2 bases, with 6 bases sitting between them. Germline V gene data show CDR1 as DFQATT and CDR2 as SNEGSKA (reference sequence). CDR3: CSARATTYEQYF. The CDR3 region has the DNA TGCAGTGCTAGAGCTACAACCTACGAGCAGTACTTC.

This clonotype was picked up a small number of times. This rearrangement joins TRBV9 to TRBJ2-7; 9 bases map to TRBD1. CDR1 and CDR2 from the germline V gene are SGDLS and YYNGEE. The CDR3 extends over 15 amino acids. J gave up 7 bases and V 0 bases, and 8 bases lay outside the gene matches. The CDR3 DNA sequence: TGTGCCAGCAGCGTAGGAGGGGACAGGGCTTGGGAGCAGTACTTC. This gives the protein CASSVGGDRAWEQYF. The complete variable domain, with remaining parts taken from reference TRBV9 and TRBJ2-7, reads DSGVTQTPKHLITATGQRVTLRCSPRSGDLSVYWYQQSLDQGLQFLIQYYNGEERAKGNILERFSAQQFPDLHSELNLSSLELGDSALYFCASSVGGDRAWEQYFGPGTRLTVT.

The chain carries TRBV19 and TRBJ2-7; 8 nucleotides match TRBD1. CDR1 and CDR2 from the germline V gene are LNHDA and SQIVND (reference sequence). With V trimmed by 10 bases and J by 2 bases, 4 bases remained unmatched. CDR3 length: 12 residues. The CDR3 sequence: CATGQGPYEQYF. The CDR3, as DNA: TGTGCCACTGGACAGGGCCCCTACGAGCAGTACTTC.

This clonotype was seen repeatedly, ten times or more. This chain links TRBV7-6 with TRBJ2-5; D remains unclear. Germline CDR1 SGHVS, CDR2 FNYEAQ. The V gene lost 1 base and the J gene lost 2 bases, with 5 bases spanning the gap. The CDR3 length is 13 residues. The CDR3 bases are TGTGCCAGCAGCTTAGGAAGACAAGAGACCCAGTACTTC. It codes for CASSLGRQETQYF.

The chain joins TRBV29-1 to TRBJ2-3; TRBD1 matches 10 bases. This CDR3 has 12 amino acids. Germline V gene lookup returns CDR1 SQVTM and CDR2 ANQGSEA. J gave up 5 bases and V 8 bases, and 4 bases lay outside the gene matches. This CDR3 is CSSRTGGDTQYF. The CDR3 bases are TGCAGCTCTCGGACAGGGGGAGATACGCAGTATTTT.

This clonotype has a handful of counts. CDR3 in amino acids: CSVYFRGPDTQYF. The DNA for the CDR3 is TGCAGCGTTTATTTCAGGGGGCCGGATACGCAGTATTTT. The chain links TRBV29-1 to TRBJ2-3; 8 bases are a match to TRBD1. This CDR3 is built from 13 residues. The germline gives CDR1 SQVTM, CDR2 ANQGSEA. V lost 5 bases, J lost 6 bases, and 7 bases stayed unmatched.

CDR3 amino acids: CASSLEVTSSYNEQFF. DNA for the CDR3: TGTGCCAGCAGCTTGGAGGTGACTAGCAGCTACAATGAGCAGTTCTTC. The chain employs TRBV5-5 and TRBJ2-1, with 7 nucleotides matching TRBD2. CDR1 and CDR2 from the germline V gene are SGHKS and YYEKEE (reference sequence). This CDR3 has 16 amino acids. V lost 0 bases, J lost 3 bases, and 6 bases stayed unmatched.

The chain combines TRBV30 with TRBJ1-1; D remains ambiguous. V gave up 0 bases and J gave up 6 bases, with 20 bases separating them. Per the germline V gene, CDR1 is GTSNPN and CDR2 is SVGIG (reference sequence). The CDR3 length is 16 residues. The CDR3 is CAWSVKGTRRWAEAFF. CDR3 DNA: TGTGCCTGGAGTGTAAAGGGTACCCGACGGTGGGCTGAAGCTTTCTTT.

This clonotype appeared many times. The V and J genes are TRBV7-3 and TRBJ2-1; 13 bases are a match to TRBD2. With V trimmed by 2 bases and J by 6 bases, 1 base remained unmatched. Germline values: CDR1 SGHTA, CDR2 FQGTGA. CDR3 length equals 15 residues. The CDR3: CASSLGTSGTNEQFF. CDR3 bases: TGTGCCAGCAGCTTAGGGACTAGCGGGACCAATGAGCAGTTCTTC.

This clonotype was detected ten times or more. The V gene is TRBV11-3, the J gene TRBJ2-7, with unresolved D. Germline-derived CDR1 and CDR2 are SGHNT and YENEEA. V lost 0 bases, J lost 0 bases, and 12 bases lay in between. The CDR3 runs to 16 residues. The CDR3 DNA sequence: TGTGCCAGCAGCTTAGATCCGGGTACGAGCTCCTACGAGCAGTACTTC. It specifies CASSLDPGTSSYEQYF.

The V gene is TRBV28, the J gene TRBJ2-7; D is perhaps TRBD2 (5 bases). Germline V CDR1 and CDR2: MDHEN, SYDVKM. The V gene lost 5 bases and the J gene lost 3 bases, with 11 bases spanning the gap. The CDR3 contains 13 residues. In DNA, the CDR3 is TGTGCCAGCAGTCATGGACTTATCTACGAGCAGTACTTC. It codes for CASSHGLIYEQYF. Together with reference TRBV28 and TRBJ2-7, the CDR3 gives the full variable domain: DVKVTQSSRYLVKRTGEKVFLECVQDMDHENMFWYRQDPGLGLRLIYFSYDVKMKEKGDIPEGYSVSREKKERFSLILESASTNQTSMYLCASSHGLIYEQYFGPGTRLTVT.

This chain uses TRBV29-1 with TRBJ2-7; 9 bases map to TRBD1. V lost 8 bases to trimming and J lost 5 bases; unmatched junction nucleotides: 7. Germline-derived CDR1 and CDR2 are SQVTM and ANQGSEA. This CDR3 region has 12 residues. This chain's CDR3 is CSFGTGRDEQYF. In DNA form, the CDR3 reads TGCAGCTTCGGGACAGGGCGTGACGAGCAGTACTTC.

The sample holds many counts of this clonotype. J is TRBJ2-1 and V is TRBV19; 8 bases line up with TRBD1. V was pared by 6 bases and J by 1 base, with 5 bases of the junction left unmatched. This CDR3 has 15 amino acids. Germline V gives CDR1 LNHDA, CDR2 SQIVND (reference sequence). The CDR3, as DNA: TGTGCCAGTAGCCCTACAGGGGGTTCCTACAATGAGCAGTTCTTC. It specifies CASSPTGGSYNEQFF. Based on the CDR3 plus reference TRBV19 and TRBJ2-1, the full variable domain is DGGITQSPKYLFRKEGQNVTLSCEQNLNHDAMYWYRQDPGQGLRLIYYSQIVNDFQKGDIAEGYSVSREKKESFPLTVTSAQKNPTAFYLCASSPTGGSYNEQFFGPGTRLTVL.

This clonotype appeared many times. This sequence joins TRBV6-5 and TRBJ2-1, with D possibly being TRBD2 (8 bases). Germline loops: CDR1 MNHEY, CDR2 SVGAGI. The length of the CDR3 is 16 residues. Trimming shortened V by 3 bases and J by 7 bases, and 19 bases separated the two germline ends. CDR3 coding DNA: TGTGCCAGCAGTTATACGACAGGGTCGGGGGGGAATGAGCAGTTCTTC. Translated: CASSYTTGSGGNEQFF.

A few counts support this clonotype. V usage is TRBV24-1 and J usage is TRBJ2-1; 11 bases map to TRBD2. The germline V gene has CDR1 KGHDR and CDR2 SFDVKD. The CDR3 sequence is 16 residues long. The junction had 5 bases not matched to a gene; V was cut back by 3 bases and J by 5 bases. The CDR3 loop is CATSDPTSGADNEQFF. The DNA for the CDR3 is TGTGCCACCAGTGATCCGACTAGCGGGGCTGACAATGAGCAGTTCTTC.

The chain employs TRBV13 and TRBJ1-2; the D gene is possibly TRBD1 (5 bases). Deletions cut 5 bases from V and 1 base from J, with 20 bases between. The germline V gene encodes CDR1 PRHDT and CDR2 FYEKMQ (reference sequence). The CDR3 totals 17 residues. This CDR3 is CASSRRGEGRDNYGYTF. CDR3 DNA sequence: TGTGCCAGCAGCCGGAGGGGAGAAGGGCGGGATAACTATGGCTACACCTTC.

The chain is built from TRBV7-6 and TRBJ2-1, with D unclear. V was shortened by 5 bases and J by 12 bases, with 11 bases between the two germline ends. Germline V lookup: CDR1 SGHVS, CDR2 FNYEAQ. This CDR3 has 11 residues. The CDR3 protein is CASSHGSAQFF. For the CDR3, the DNA is TGTGCCAGCAGCCACGGTAGTGCGCAGTTCTTC.

V and J are TRBV9 and TRBJ2-7; 9 nucleotides agree with TRBD2. The CDR3 spans 14 residues. V lost 0 bases and J lost 4; bases outside the gene matches: 2. Germline CDR1 SGDLS, CDR2 YYNGEE. CDR3 coding DNA: TGTGCCAGCAGCGTAGGGACTAGCGAATACGAGCAGTACTTC. Its protein is CASSVGTSEYEQYF.